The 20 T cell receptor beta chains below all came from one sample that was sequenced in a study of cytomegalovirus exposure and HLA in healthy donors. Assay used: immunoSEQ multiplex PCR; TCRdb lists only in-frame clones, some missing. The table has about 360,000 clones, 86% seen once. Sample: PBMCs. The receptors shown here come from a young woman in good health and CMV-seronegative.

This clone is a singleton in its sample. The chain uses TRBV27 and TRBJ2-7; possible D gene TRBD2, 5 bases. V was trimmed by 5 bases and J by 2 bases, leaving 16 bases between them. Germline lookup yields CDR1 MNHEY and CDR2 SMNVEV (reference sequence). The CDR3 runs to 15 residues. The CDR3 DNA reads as TGTGCCAGCAGTATTTCAGGCGGGCCAACCTACGAGCAGTACTTC. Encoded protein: CASSISGGPTYEQYF.

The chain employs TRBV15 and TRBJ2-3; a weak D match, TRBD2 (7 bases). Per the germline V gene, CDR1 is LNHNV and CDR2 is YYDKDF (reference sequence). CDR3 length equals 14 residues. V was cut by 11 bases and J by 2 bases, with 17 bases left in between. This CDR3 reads CASKRRGPTDTQYF. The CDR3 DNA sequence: TGTGCCTCAAAGAGGCGGGGGCCCACAGATACGCAGTATTTT.

CDR3 sequence reads: CASSDGAGGTDTQYF. CDR3 bases: TGTGCCAGCAGTGACGGGGCAGGGGGCACAGATACGCAGTATTTT. V and J are TRBV6-4 and TRBJ2-3; TRBD1 is a possible D gene (6 bases). The V end lost 2 bases, the J end lost 1 base, and 10 bases lay between the germline ends. Germline CDR1 and CDR2: MRHNA and SNTAGT. There are 15 residues in the CDR3.

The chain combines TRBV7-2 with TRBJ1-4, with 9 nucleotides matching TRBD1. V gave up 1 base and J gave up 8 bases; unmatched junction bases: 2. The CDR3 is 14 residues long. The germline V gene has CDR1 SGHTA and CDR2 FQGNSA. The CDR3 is CASSLGQGGEKLFF. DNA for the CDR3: TGTGCCAGCAGCTTAGGACAGGGGGGAGAAAAACTGTTTTTT.

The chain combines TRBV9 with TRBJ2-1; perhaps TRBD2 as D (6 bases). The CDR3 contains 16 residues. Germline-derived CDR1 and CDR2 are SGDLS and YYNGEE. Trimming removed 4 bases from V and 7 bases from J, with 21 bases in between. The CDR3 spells CASSTELAHRGNEQFF. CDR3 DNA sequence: TGTGCCAGCAGCACGGAACTAGCTCACCGAGGGAATGAGCAGTTCTTC.

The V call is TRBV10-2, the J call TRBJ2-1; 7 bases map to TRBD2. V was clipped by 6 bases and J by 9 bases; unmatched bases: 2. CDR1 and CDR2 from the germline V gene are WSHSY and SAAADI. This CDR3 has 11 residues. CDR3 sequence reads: CASRTSFEQFF. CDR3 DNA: TGCGCCAGCAGGACTAGCTTTGAGCAGTTCTTC.

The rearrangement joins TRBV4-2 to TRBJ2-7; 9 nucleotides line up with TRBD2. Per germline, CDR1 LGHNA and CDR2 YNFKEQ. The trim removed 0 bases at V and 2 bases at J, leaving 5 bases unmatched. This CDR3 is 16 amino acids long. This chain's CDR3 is CASSQEGAGGPYEQYF. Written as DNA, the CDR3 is TGTGCCAGCAGCCAAGAAGGGGCGGGGGGGCCCTACGAGCAGTACTTC.

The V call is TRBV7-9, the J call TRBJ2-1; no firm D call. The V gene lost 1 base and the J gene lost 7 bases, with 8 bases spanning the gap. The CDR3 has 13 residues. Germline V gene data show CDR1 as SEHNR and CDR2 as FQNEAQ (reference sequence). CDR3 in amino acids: CASSLDRGNEQFF. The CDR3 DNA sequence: TGTGCCAGCAGCTTAGATCGCGGAAATGAGCAGTTCTTC.

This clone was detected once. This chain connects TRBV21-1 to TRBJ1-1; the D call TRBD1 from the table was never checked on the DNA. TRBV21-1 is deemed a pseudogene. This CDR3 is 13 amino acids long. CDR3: CASKRKGVTEAFF. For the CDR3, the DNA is TGTGCCAGCAAGAGAAAAGGGGTCACTGAAGCTTTCTTT.

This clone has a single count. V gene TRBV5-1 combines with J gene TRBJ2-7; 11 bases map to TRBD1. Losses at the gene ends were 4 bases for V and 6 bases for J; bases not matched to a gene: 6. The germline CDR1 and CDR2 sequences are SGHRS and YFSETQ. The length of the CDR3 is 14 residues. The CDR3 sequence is CASSPDRGLGEQYF. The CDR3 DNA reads TGCGCCAGCAGCCCGGACAGGGGGCTTGGCGAGCAGTACTTC.

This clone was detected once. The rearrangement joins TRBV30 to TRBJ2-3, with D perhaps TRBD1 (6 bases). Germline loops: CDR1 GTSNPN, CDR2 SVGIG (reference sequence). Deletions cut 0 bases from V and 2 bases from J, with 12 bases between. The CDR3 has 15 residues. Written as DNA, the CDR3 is TGTGCCTGGAGTGTCAAACAGGGATTCACAGATACGCAGTATTTT. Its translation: CAWSVKQGFTDTQYF.

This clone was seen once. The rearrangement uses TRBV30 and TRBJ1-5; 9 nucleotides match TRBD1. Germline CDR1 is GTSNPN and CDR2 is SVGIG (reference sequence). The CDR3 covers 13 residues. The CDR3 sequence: CAWGQGFNQPQHF. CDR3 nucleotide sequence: TGTGCTTGGGGACAGGGCTTTAATCAGCCCCAGCATTTT.

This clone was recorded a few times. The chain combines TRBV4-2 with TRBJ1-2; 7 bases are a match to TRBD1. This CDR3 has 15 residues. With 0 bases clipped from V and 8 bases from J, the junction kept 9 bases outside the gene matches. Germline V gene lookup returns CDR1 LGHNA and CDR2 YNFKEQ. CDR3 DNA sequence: TGTGCCAGCAGCCAAGACCCGACAGGGAAATACGGCTACACCTTC. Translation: CASSQDPTGKYGYTF.

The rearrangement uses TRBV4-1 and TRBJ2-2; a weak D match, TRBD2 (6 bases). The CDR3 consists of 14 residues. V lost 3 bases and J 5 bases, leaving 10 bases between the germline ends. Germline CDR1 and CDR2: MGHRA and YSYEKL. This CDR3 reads CASSQIGGTGELFF. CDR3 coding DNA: TGCGCCAGCAGCCAGATCGGGGGTACCGGGGAGCTGTTTTTT.

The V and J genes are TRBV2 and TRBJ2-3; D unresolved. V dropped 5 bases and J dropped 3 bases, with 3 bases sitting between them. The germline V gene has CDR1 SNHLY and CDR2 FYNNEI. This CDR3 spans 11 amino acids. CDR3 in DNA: TGTGCCAGCAGTACAACAGATACGCAGTATTTT. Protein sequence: CASSTTDTQYF.

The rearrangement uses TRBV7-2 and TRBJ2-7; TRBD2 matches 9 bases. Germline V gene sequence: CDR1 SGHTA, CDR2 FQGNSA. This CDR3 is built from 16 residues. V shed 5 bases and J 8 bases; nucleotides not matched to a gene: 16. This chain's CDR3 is CASSRGGGGPTQKQYF. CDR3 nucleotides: TGTGCCAGCAGCCGTGGCGGGGGGGGTCCTACTCAAAAGCAGTACTTC. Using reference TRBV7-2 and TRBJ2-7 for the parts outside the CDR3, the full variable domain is GAGVSQSPSNKVTEKGKDVELRCDPISGHTALYWYRQSLGQGLEFLIYFQGNSAPDKSGLPSDRFSAERTGGSVSTLTIQRTQQEDSAVYLCASSRGGGGPTQKQYFGPGTRLTVT.

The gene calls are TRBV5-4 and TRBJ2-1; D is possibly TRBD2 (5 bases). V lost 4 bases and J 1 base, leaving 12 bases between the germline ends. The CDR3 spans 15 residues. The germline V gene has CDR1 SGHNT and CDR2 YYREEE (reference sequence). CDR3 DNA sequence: TGTGCCAGCAGCCAGATCAGAGGGTCCTACAATGAGCAGTTCTTC. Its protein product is CASSQIRGSYNEQFF.

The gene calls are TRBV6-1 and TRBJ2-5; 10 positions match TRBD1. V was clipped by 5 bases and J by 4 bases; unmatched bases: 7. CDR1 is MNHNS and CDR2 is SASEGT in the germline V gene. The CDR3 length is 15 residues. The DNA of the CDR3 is TGTGCCAGCAGTACGGCGGGGGACAGGGGAGAGACCCAGTACTTC. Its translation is CASSTAGDRGETQYF.

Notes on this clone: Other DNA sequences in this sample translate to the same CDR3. The CDR3 sequence: CASSQGLAGGRETQYF. CDR3 DNA: TGTGCCAGCAGCCAAGGACTAGCGGGGGGACGGGAGACCCAGTACTTC. The rearrangement links TRBV4-2 to TRBJ2-5; TRBD2 matches at 13 bases. Germline trimming cut 1 base from V and 5 bases from J; bases unmatched to any gene: 4. CDR3 size: 16 residues. Germline CDR1 LGHNA, CDR2 YNFKEQ.

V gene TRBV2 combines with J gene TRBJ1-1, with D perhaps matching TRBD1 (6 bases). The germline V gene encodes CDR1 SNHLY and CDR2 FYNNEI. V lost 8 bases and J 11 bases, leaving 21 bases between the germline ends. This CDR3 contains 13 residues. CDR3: CASGAGEFVDAFF. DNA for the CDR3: TGTGCCAGCGGAGCAGGGGAGTTCGTCGACGCTTTCTTT.